What follows describes a single T cell receptor (beta chain). Arm-PCR of CDR3 regions and iRepertoire HTBI primers were the basis on which TCR beta libraries were built. TCRdb redid the calling of the multiplex PCR reads with MiXCR, one entry per CDR3 protein. The repertoire holds 420,000 or so distinct CDR3 sequences, with about a quarter as singletons. Noted time point: persistent/refractory GD, antithyroid drugs over 5 years with positive TRAb. The TCR library was made from RNA extracted from PBMCs. This sample was included in a study of regulatory T cells in long-lasting Graves disease. CDR3 length: 14 amino acids. Germline CDR1 SQVTM, CDR2 ANQGSEA. V was trimmed by 4 bases and J by 4 bases, leaving 13 bases between them.

The chain employs TRBV29-1 and TRBJ2-2, with D perhaps matching TRBD1 (6 bases). This specimen consisted of peripheral blood mononuclear cells (PBMCs), obtained when the disease was refractory, from a patient treated with antithyroid drugs. The sequence was obtained from a female donor with Graves disease. CDR3 sequence (DNA): TGCAGCGTTGCCTCCGGGACACTCACCGGGGAGCTGTTTTTT. The encoded protein is CSVASGTLTGELFF.